This entry lists 32 T cell receptor beta chains sequenced from one sample in a study of molecular identifiers for immune sequencing clone quantification. In TCRdb, the PCR reads were re-called with MiXCR into one record per CDR3 protein. The sample has approximately 590,000 distinct CDR3 sequences, approximately 24% seen once. Sequenced material: naive CD8+ T cells from blood, with Jurkat cell RNA spiked in. Subset in this sample: FACS-sorted CD8+CD4-CCR7+CD45RA+ naive T cells. The receptors were gathered from a human donor in good health. Some libraries in this study had Jurkat cell RNA spiked in.

About this clonotype: At one end the junction does not follow the germline gene, possibly because of a read error. The J gene is TRBJ1-6, the V gene TRBV27, with 8 bases identical to TRBD1. This CDR3 is 15 amino acids long. From germline, CDR1 is MNHEY and CDR2 SMNVEV (reference sequence). CDR3 sequence reads: CASSPGQGYNSPLPF. The CDR3 DNA follows: TGTGCCAGCAGTCCTGGACAGGGTTATAATTCACCCCTCCCCTTT.

This clonotype was recorded at least ten times. This chain links TRBV4-3 with TRBJ2-2; 10 bases are shared with TRBD2. J gave up 4 bases and V 0 bases, and 8 bases lay outside the gene matches. The CDR3 loop spans 18 amino acids. Per the germline V gene, CDR1 is LGHNA and CDR2 is YSLEER. In DNA, the CDR3 is TGCGCCAGCAGCCAAGAGTCAGCGGGGGGGCTTGGCACCGGGGAGCTGTTTTTT. Translation: CASSQESAGGLGTGELFF.

This clonotype was seen once. Being one base from a much bigger clone, this may be a read error. Here the CDR3 DNA reads TGTGCCAGCAGCCAAGATTGGCGGGTCGGATACGAGCAGTACTTC. This sequence encodes CASSQDWRVGYEQYF. The chain uses TRBV3-1 and TRBJ2-7; a possible D gene is TRBD2 (5 bases). V was pared by 0 bases and J by 4 bases, with 13 bases between. CDR3 length: 15 residues. Germline-derived CDR1 and CDR2 are LGHDT and YNNKEL (reference sequence).

A note on this clonotype: The DNA is omitted, as the CDR3 cannot be located on it reliably, and the CDR3 follows TCRdb's listing. V is TRBV7-9 and J is TRBJ1-2; the table assigns TRBD1, which was not confirmed against the DNA. The CDR3 extends over 12 residues, inclusive of both ends. CDR1 is SEHNR and CDR2 is FQNEAQ in the germline V gene (reference sequence). This CDR3 reads CAAGGGGYGCAF.

This clonotype has just a few counts. This chain links TRBV10-3 with TRBJ2-1, with TRBD2 as a possible D gene (5 bases). V was clipped by 4 bases and J by 0 bases, with 10 bases between them. The germline gives CDR1 ENHRY, CDR2 SYGVKD. CDR3 length: 15 amino acids. CDR3 bases: TGTGCCATCAGTGCGGACTTGACCTCCTACAATGAGCAGTTCTTC. Its translation: CAISADLTSYNEQFF.

Turning to this clonotype: The CDR3 carries no conserved terminal phenylalanine or tryptophan, so it likely arises from a read error. Because the CDR3's place on the DNA is in doubt, the DNA is left out and the CDR3 is given as listed by TCRdb. The CDR3 here is CASSSTSGPGDEQLS. The V call is TRBV7-9, the J call TRBJ2-1; TRBD2 is the table's D call and was not checked against the DNA. The CDR3 comprises 15 residues, both ends counted. The germline V gene has CDR1 SEHNR and CDR2 FQNEAQ (reference sequence).

This clonotype was counted ten times or more. J is TRBJ1-1 and V is TRBV19; a weak D match, TRBD1 (6 bases). In germline, CDR1 is LNHDA, CDR2 SQIVND (reference sequence). The CDR3 has 12 residues. Trimming took off 5 bases at V and 4 bases at J, with 8 bases between the two ends. The CDR3 bases are TGTGCCAGTAGTCAGGGGACCACTGAAGCTTTCTTT. Translation: CASSQGTTEAFF. The whole variable domain, remainder taken from reference TRBV19 and TRBJ1-1, is DGGITQSPKYLFRKEGQNVTLSCEQNLNHDAMYWYRQDPGQGLRLIYYSQIVNDFQKGDIAEGYSVSREKKESFPLTVTSAQKNPTAFYLCASSQGTTEAFFGQGTRLTVV.

This clonotype was recorded many times. V and J are TRBV6-7 and TRBJ1-1; maybe TRBD1 (6 bases). TRBV6-7 is labeled an ORF, and its function is uncertain. The CDR3 covers 11 residues. V shed 10 bases and J shed 7 bases, with 13 bases lying between them. This CDR3 reads CAISGGGEAFF. DNA of the CDR3: TGTGCCATCTCAGGAGGGGGTGAAGCTTTCTTT.

The chain links TRBV24-1 to TRBJ2-5; D is perhaps TRBD1 (5 bases). Germline loops: CDR1 KGHDR, CDR2 SFDVKD. Trimming shortened V by 7 bases and J by 1 base, and 15 bases separated the two germline ends. This CDR3 is built from 15 residues. The CDR3 is CATSTAGLGQETQYF. The CDR3 nucleotides read TGTGCCACCAGCACGGCAGGGCTAGGCCAAGAGACCCAGTACTTC.

A few counts support this clonotype. This chain uses TRBV20-1 with TRBJ2-4; D is possibly TRBD2 (6 bases). V lost 0 bases and J 3 bases, leaving 18 bases between the germline ends. Germline V gene sequence: CDR1 DFQATT, CDR2 SNEGSKA (reference sequence). CDR3 size: 17 residues. CDR3 in amino acids: CSARDTPAGIGKNIQYF. Written as DNA, the CDR3 is TGCAGTGCTAGAGATACCCCCGCGGGGATTGGCAAAAACATTCAGTACTTC.

This clonotype has more than one count but fewer than ten. The gene calls are TRBV9 and TRBJ2-7, with D maybe TRBD1 (6 bases). Germline lookup yields CDR1 SGDLS and CDR2 YYNGEE. The CDR3 spans 15 residues. The V end was cut by 3 bases, the J end by 1 base, with 14 bases between. The DNA of the CDR3 is TGTGCCAGCAGCGCGAAAGGGACACAGTCCTACGAGCAGTACTTC. The encoded protein is CASSAKGTQSYEQYF.

This clonotype occurred a few times. The V and J genes are TRBV7-9 and TRBJ2-5; D is ambiguous. V lost 5 bases and J lost 1, with 8 bases in between. The CDR3 is 13 amino acids. Per the germline V gene, CDR1 is SEHNR and CDR2 is FQNEAQ (reference sequence). Here the CDR3 reads CASSPQIQETQYF. The CDR3 bases are TGTGCCAGCAGCCCACAGATCCAAGAGACCCAGTACTTC.

A few counts support this clonotype. V is TRBV15 and J is TRBJ2-7; D is ambiguous. The CDR3 loop spans 15 amino acids. Trimming removed 0 bases at V and 3 bases at J, with 12 bases between. Per germline, CDR1 LNHNV and CDR2 YYDKDF (reference sequence). In DNA form, the CDR3 reads TGTGCCACCAGCAGAGATCCGCCCGCACTCTACGAGCAGTACTTC. Its protein product is CATSRDPPALYEQYF.

This clonotype was counted at least ten times. The chain recombines TRBV6-2 or TRBV6-3 with TRBJ2-7, with 7 bases aligning to TRBD1. Germline V gene data show CDR1 as MNHEY and CDR2 as SVGEGT. There are 13 residues in the CDR3. The V and J ends lost 6 bases and 3 bases, in that order; junction bases with no gene match: 5. The CDR3 protein is CASSPGQIYEQYF. CDR3 nucleotide sequence: TGTGCCAGCAGCCCGGGACAGATCTACGAGCAGTACTTC.

This chain uses TRBV10-3 with TRBJ1-5; a possible D gene is TRBD1 (5 bases). CDR1 is ENHRY, CDR2 SYGVKD, per germline. V lost 0 bases, J lost 3 bases, and 15 bases lay in between. The CDR3 sequence is 17 residues long. The CDR3 is CAISESSGRDINQPQHF. The CDR3 DNA sequence: TGTGCCATCAGTGAGTCGAGTGGCAGGGATATCAATCAGCCCCAGCATTTT.

This clonotype was seen ten or more times. V is TRBV7-9 and J is TRBJ1-2; D gene ambiguous. Germline V gene data show CDR1 as SEHNR and CDR2 as FQNEAQ (reference sequence). CDR3 length: 15 amino acids. V was clipped by 1 base and J by 0 bases, with 9 bases between them. The CDR3 loop reads CASSLESKPNYGYTF. In nucleotides, the CDR3 is TGTGCCAGCAGCTTAGAAAGCAAACCTAACTATGGCTACACCTTC.

This clonotype was detected only a few times. The chain recombines TRBV4-2 with TRBJ2-3; tentatively, D is TRBD2 (5 bases). V lost 0 bases and J lost 2, with 12 bases in between. CDR1 is LGHNA, CDR2 YNFKEQ, per germline. This CDR3 has 16 residues. The CDR3 spells CASSQDRFSDTDTQYF. The CDR3 DNA reads TGTGCCAGCAGCCAAGATAGGTTTAGCGACACAGATACGCAGTATTTT.

This clonotype was seen more than once but under ten times. This chain uses TRBV4-1 with TRBJ2-7; 10 nucleotides line up with TRBD1. Trimming at V came to 1 base and at J to 3 bases, leaving 6 bases not matched to a gene. The CDR3 runs 16 residues. Germline V lookup: CDR1 MGHRA, CDR2 YSYEKL. This CDR3 reads CASSQVLTGGGYEQYF. DNA for the CDR3: TGCGCCAGCAGCCAAGTTTTGACAGGGGGCGGCTACGAGCAGTACTTC.

This rearrangement joins TRBV27 to TRBJ2-1, with D perhaps matching TRBD2 (7 bases). The CDR3 loop spans 16 amino acids. The V end was cut by 2 bases, the J end by 6 bases, with 17 bases between. Germline assignment: CDR1 MNHEY and CDR2 SMNVEV (reference sequence). CDR3 nucleotides: TGTGCCAGCAGTTTACTAATCGGGGGGCGGTCCAATGAGCAGTTCTTC. Residues: CASSLLIGGRSNEQFF.

As to this clonotype: This may be a read error, as it is one base from a much larger clone. The chain combines TRBV2 with TRBJ1-2; D gene unclear. The CDR3 extends over 13 amino acids. Looked up from germline, CDR1 is SNHLY and CDR2 is FYNNEI. The CDR3 loop reads CASSPVPNCGYTF. The CDR3, as DNA: TGTGCCAGCAGTCCGGTGCCGAACTGTGGCTACACCTTC. Supplemented by reference TRBV2 and TRBJ1-2, the full variable domain reads EPEVTQTPSHQVTQMGQEVILRCVPISNHLYFYWYRQILGQKVEFLVSFYNNEISEKSEIFDDQFSVERPDGSNFTLKIRSTKLEDSAMYFCASSPVPNCGYTFGSGTRLTVV.

The chain joins TRBV6-6 to TRBJ1-5; no clear D gene. There are 13 residues in the CDR3. The ends were cut back, 6 bases at V and 4 bases at J, with 10 bases in the middle. The germline V gene encodes CDR1 MNHNY and CDR2 SVGAGI (reference sequence). CDR3 region: CASRWVQNQPQHF. CDR3 nucleotide sequence: TGTGCCAGCAGATGGGTTCAAAATCAGCCCCAGCATTTT.

The CDR3 region is CASSLEFVRAGETQYF. The CDR3 DNA sequence: TGTGCCAGCAGCTTAGAATTCGTCAGGGCTGGAGAGACCCAGTACTTC. The J gene is TRBJ2-5, the V gene TRBV7-2, with D perhaps TRBD1 (5 bases). In germline, CDR1 is SGHTA, CDR2 FQGNSA. The CDR3 consists of 16 residues. V lost 1 base and J lost 4, with 16 bases in between. The variable domain in full, completed from reference TRBV7-2 and TRBJ2-5, reads GAGVSQSPSNKVTEKGKDVELRCDPISGHTALYWYRQSLGQGLEFLIYFQGNSAPDKSGLPSDRFSAERTGGSVSTLTIQRTQQEDSAVYLCASSLEFVRAGETQYFGPGTRLLVL.

This clonotype was counted only a few times. The CDR3 sequence: CASSSYSRGFQETQYF. In DNA form, the CDR3 reads TGTGCCAGCAGTTCATATAGCCGCGGTTTCCAAGAGACCCAGTACTTC. The chain couples TRBV27 to TRBJ2-5; D remains ambiguous. CDR3 length: 16 residues. V dropped 4 bases and J dropped 1 base, with 16 bases sitting between them. Germline CDR1 reads MNHEY; CDR2 reads SMNVEV (reference sequence).

This clonotype was detected ten times or more. The V gene is TRBV28, the J gene TRBJ2-3; D is unresolved. Germline CDR1 reads MDHEN; CDR2 reads SYDVKM. This CDR3 region has 15 residues. Trimming took 1 base from V and 3 from J, leaving 11 bases between them. Here the CDR3 DNA reads TGTGCCAGCAGTTTATCTCGATGGCTAACAGATACGCAGTATTTT. It codes for CASSLSRWLTDTQYF. Complete variable domain (other parts from reference TRBV28 and TRBJ2-3): DVKVTQSSRYLVKRTGEKVFLECVQDMDHENMFWYRQDPGLGLRLIYFSYDVKMKEKGDIPEGYSVSREKKERFSLILESASTNQTSMYLCASSLSRWLTDTQYFGPGTRLTVL.

A word on this clonotype: This may arise from a read error, as a much more abundant clone is one base away. This CDR3 is missing its conserved last phenylalanine or tryptophan, likely due to a read error. The chain uses TRBV5-3 and TRBJ1-1; 7 bases match TRBD1. TRBV5-3 is reported as an ORF; its role is uncertain. CDR3 length equals 15 residues. CDR3 amino acids: CASSWWNRGNTEAFL. CDR3 coding DNA: TGTGCCAGCAGCTGGTGGAACAGGGGAAACACTGAAGCTTTCTTA.

This clonotype is a singleton in its sample. A read error may explain this, as a much larger clone is one base away. Because the CDR3 is missing its conserved closing phenylalanine or tryptophan, this is likely a read error. The chain uses TRBV4-1 and TRBJ1-1; 8 nucleotides align to TRBD1. The germline V gene has CDR1 MGHRA and CDR2 YSYEKL. The CDR3 is 14 amino acids. V shed 1 base, J shed 4 bases, and the junction held 2 bases outside the gene matches. The DNA for the CDR3 is TGCGCCAGCAGCCAAGGACAGGGGTTCACTGAAGCTTTCTCT. It translates to CASSQGQGFTEAFS.

Note on this clonotype: A read error may account for a junction end that differs from germline. This chain connects TRBV18 to TRBJ1-1; D is possibly TRBD1 (6 bases). CDR3 length equals 17 residues. The germline V gene has CDR1 KGHSH and CDR2 LQKENI. CDR3 bases: TGTGCCCGCTCCCCATATAGGGGGGGCCCGGGGCCCCCTGCCGCTTTCTTT. As protein: CARSPYRGGPGPPAAFF.

This clonotype was observed once. V gene TRBV7-6 combines with J gene TRBJ2-6, with D perhaps TRBD1 (5 bases). Germline assignment: CDR1 SGHVS and CDR2 FNYEAQ. The CDR3 has 17 amino acids. The germline V and J ends were trimmed by 3 bases and 2 bases, with 14 bases remaining between them. Written as DNA, the CDR3 is TGTGCCAGCAGCTTGTTAAGGGGCCCCCCTGGGGCCAACGTCCTGACTTTC. This codes for CASSLLRGPPGANVLTF.

The V gene is TRBV4-3, the J gene TRBJ2-5, with 8 nucleotides matching TRBD2. V was pared by 4 bases and J by 2 bases, with 3 bases of the junction left unmatched. The CDR3 spans 14 residues. Germline assignment: CDR1 LGHNA and CDR2 YSLEER. CDR3 protein: CASSPGGVQETQYF. CDR3 sequence (DNA): TGCGCCAGCAGCCCCGGGGGGGTTCAAGAGACCCAGTACTTC.

This clonotype was detected once. Just one base apart from a much larger clone, this may be a read error. The chain joins TRBV7-9 to TRBJ2-5; 11 nucleotides match TRBD2. The CDR3 sequence is 18 residues long. Germline loops: CDR1 SEHNR, CDR2 FQNEAQ (reference sequence). The CDR3 region is CASSLSPGLAASEETQCF. The CDR3 DNA sequence: TGTGCCAGCAGCTTATCTCCGGGACTAGCGGCCTCAGAAGAGACCCAGTGCTTC. Using reference TRBV7-9 and TRBJ2-5 for the parts outside the CDR3, the full variable domain is DTGVSQNPRHKITKRGQNVTFRCDPISEHNRLYWYRQTLGQGPEFLTYFQNEAQLEKSRLLSDRFSAERPKGSFSTLEIQRTEQGDSAMYLCASSLSPGLAASEETQCFGPGTRLLVL.

Of note for this clonotype: This may be a read error: a much more frequent sequence differs by one nucleotide. The gene calls are TRBV5-6 and TRBJ2-3; the D gene could be TRBD1 or TRBD2 (7 bases each). CDR3 length equals 16 residues. Germline CDR1 reads SGHDT; CDR2 reads YYEEEE. CDR3 protein: CASNLAGEGAVDTQYF. CDR3 DNA: TGTGCCAGCAACTTGGCCGGGGAGGGGGCTGTAGATACGCAGTATTTT.

The gene calls are TRBV21-1 and TRBJ2-1; the table gives TRBD2 as D, unverified against the DNA. TRBV21-1 is assigned pseudogene status. The CDR3 consists of 17 residues. CDR3 coding DNA: TGTGCCAGCAGCAAAGAAATACCTAGCGGGAGGGCCGATGAGCAGTTCTTC. Protein: CASSKEIPSGRADEQFF.